The rows below give T cell receptor beta chains drawn from one sample of a study of human T cells and chemical hapten exposure. A single record per CDR3 protein comes from TCRdb applying MiXCR to the RACE reads. The data show around 42,000 distinct CDR3 sequences, approximately 10% seen once. This sample comprised whole blood, obtained in connection with sensitization to the hapten diphenylcyclopropenone (DPC). The receptors shown here come from a woman aged 25 to 39 with alopecia areata. Some clones in this sample may be carry-over from other donors' samples. CDR3s include the opening cysteine and the closing phenylalanine or tryptophan. Fields, in order: V gene, clone size, J gene, D gene, CDR3 DNA, CDR3 protein. The D gene is left open where the match is weak. Clone sizes are given selectively: once, few, many, or a class where the clone is expanded.

V gene: TRBV19; clone size: many; J gene: TRBJ1-4; D gene: .; CDR3 DNA: TGTGCCAGTAGTATATCGCGAGGGGAAAAACTGTTTTTT; CDR3 protein: CASSISRGEKLFF
V gene: TRBV6-2/TRBV6-3; clone size: .; J gene: TRBJ1-2; D gene: .; CDR3 DNA: TGTGCCAGCAGTTACCCGGAGGGAAACTGGGGCTACACCTTC; CDR3 protein: CASSYPEGNWGYTF
V gene: TRBV7-9; clone size: .; J gene: TRBJ1-5; D gene: .; CDR3 DNA: TGTGCCAGCAGCTTAGGGGATATTAGCAATCAGCCCCAGCATTTT; CDR3 protein: CASSLGDISNQPQHF
V gene: TRBV12-3/TRBV12-4; clone size: few; J gene: TRBJ2-3; D gene: .; CDR3 DNA: TGTGCCAGCCGACGGGCAGATACGCAGTATTTT; CDR3 protein: CASRRADTQYF
V gene: TRBV7-2; clone size: many; J gene: TRBJ2-3; D gene: .; CDR3 DNA: TGTGCCAGCAGCTTAGCAGCGGATACGCAGTATTTT; CDR3 protein: CASSLAADTQYF
V gene: TRBV29-1; clone size: once; J gene: TRBJ2-1; D gene: .; CDR3 DNA: TGCAGCGTTGTTGGGATCTACAATGAGCAGTTCTTC; CDR3 protein: CSVVGIYNEQFF
V gene: TRBV7-2; clone size: many; J gene: TRBJ2-3; D gene: .; CDR3 DNA: TGTGCCAGCAGCTTTACAGGTTACTTCACAGATACGCAGTATTTT; CDR3 protein: CASSFTGYFTDTQYF
V gene: TRBV12-3/TRBV12-4; clone size: few; J gene: TRBJ2-3; D gene: TRBD2; CDR3 DNA: TGTGCCAGCAGTTTAGCGATAACTAGCGCAGATACGCAGTATTTT; CDR3 protein: CASSLAITSADTQYF
V gene: TRBV20-1; clone size: many; J gene: TRBJ1-1; D gene: .; CDR3 DNA: TGCAGTGCTAGGGCAGGGGACACTGAAGCTTTCTTT; CDR3 protein: CSARAGDTEAFF
V gene: TRBV18; clone size: few; J gene: TRBJ1-1; D gene: .; CDR3 DNA: TGTGCCAGCTCACCACCACTCGGTATGAGGACTGAAGCTTTCTTT; CDR3 protein: CASSPPLGMRTEAFF
V gene: TRBV29-1; clone size: many; J gene: TRBJ2-1; D gene: .; CDR3 DNA: TGCAGCGTTGGGACAGACTACAATGAGCAGTTCTTC; CDR3 protein: CSVGTDYNEQFF
V gene: TRBV12-3/TRBV12-4; clone size: many; J gene: TRBJ2-7; D gene: .; CDR3 DNA: TGTGCCAGCAGTGCCGGGACAAGGGCCTACGAGCAGTACTTC; CDR3 protein: CASSAGTRAYEQYF
V gene: TRBV10-3; clone size: few; J gene: TRBJ2-5; D gene: .; CDR3 DNA: TGTGCCATCAGTGAGTCCCCGGGGGGCCTACAAGAGACCCAGTACTTC; CDR3 protein: CAISESPGGLQETQYF
V gene: TRBV7-8; clone size: few; J gene: TRBJ1-6; D gene: .; CDR3 DNA: TGTGCCAGCAGCCCTCGGACAGCAAATTCACCCCTCCACTTT; CDR3 protein: CASSPRTANSPLHF
V gene: TRBV7-2; clone size: .; J gene: TRBJ1-6; D gene: TRBD1; CDR3 DNA: TGTGCCAGCAGCCCTCTGACAGGGGGAAAATCATTCCTGGTTTCACCCCTCCACTTT; CDR3 protein: CASSPLTGGKSFLVSPLHF
V gene: TRBV12-3/TRBV12-4; clone size: .; J gene: TRBJ1-4; D gene: .; CDR3 DNA: TGTGCCAGCAGTTTAAGTGAAAAACTGTTTTTT; CDR3 protein: CASSLSEKLFF
V gene: TRBV7-2; clone size: .; J gene: TRBJ2-7; D gene: .; CDR3 DNA: TGTGCCAGCAGCTTAGCTCCGGACAGCCCCTACGAGCAGTACTTC; CDR3 protein: CASSLAPDSPYEQYF
V gene: TRBV29-1; clone size: .; J gene: TRBJ2-7; D gene: TRBD1; CDR3 DNA: TGCAGCGTTGAGTGGAACAGGGGGGCAAACTACGAGCAGTACTTC; CDR3 protein: CSVEWNRGANYEQYF
V gene: TRBV14; clone size: few; J gene: TRBJ2-5; D gene: TRBD1; CDR3 DNA: TGTGCCAGCAGACGAAGGGACAGGGTAGAAGGAGAGACCCAGTACTTC; CDR3 protein: CASRRRDRVEGETQYF
V gene: TRBV5-1; clone size: few; J gene: TRBJ2-7; D gene: .; CDR3 DNA: TGCGCCAGCAGCTTGGCTGGCAGGTCCTACGAGCAGTACTTC; CDR3 protein: CASSLAGRSYEQYF
V gene: TRBV28; clone size: few; J gene: TRBJ1-3; D gene: .; CDR3 DNA: TGTGCCAGCATCCCCTCTGGGGGGGTTGGAAACACCATATATTTT; CDR3 protein: CASIPSGGVGNTIYF
V gene: TRBV6-2/TRBV6-3; clone size: few; J gene: TRBJ1-2; D gene: .; CDR3 DNA: TGTGCCAGCATACAAAGGGGGGCCTCCCCCTATGGCTACACCTTC; CDR3 protein: CASIQRGASPYGYTF
V gene: TRBV18; clone size: .; J gene: TRBJ2-1; D gene: TRBD2; CDR3 DNA: TGTGCCAGCTCACCGGGACTAGCGGGGGGGGTCAATGAGCAGTTCTTC; CDR3 protein: CASSPGLAGGVNEQFF
V gene: TRBV4-1; clone size: many; J gene: TRBJ2-3; D gene: .; CDR3 DNA: TGCGCCAGCAGCCCTAGATTAGAACCTAGCACAGATACGCAGTATTTT; CDR3 protein: CASSPRLEPSTDTQYF
V gene: TRBV7-9; clone size: .; J gene: TRBJ2-7; D gene: TRBD1; CDR3 DNA: TGTGCCAGCAGCTTGGGACAGTACGAGCAGTACTTC; CDR3 protein: CASSLGQYEQYF
V gene: TRBV2; clone size: few; J gene: TRBJ1-2; D gene: .; CDR3 DNA: TGTGCCAGCAGTGATCGGTGGCAGAACTATGGCTACACCTTC; CDR3 protein: CASSDRWQNYGYTF
V gene: TRBV2; clone size: few; J gene: TRBJ2-7; D gene: TRBD1; CDR3 DNA: TGTGCCAGCAGTGACTCGGGACAGGTCAACGAGCAGTACTTC; CDR3 protein: CASSDSGQVNEQYF
V gene: TRBV6-5; clone size: many; J gene: TRBJ2-2; D gene: TRBD1; CDR3 DNA: TGTGCCAGCCTACCGGACAGGAGAAACACCGGGGAGCTGTTTTTT; CDR3 protein: CASLPDRRNTGELFF
V gene: TRBV6-2/TRBV6-3; clone size: many; J gene: TRBJ1-1; D gene: TRBD1; CDR3 DNA: TGTGCCAGCAGTTACACCCGAGGGACAGGGGGCGAAGCTTTCTTT; CDR3 protein: CASSYTRGTGGEAFF
V gene: TRBV29-1; clone size: few; J gene: TRBJ2-2; D gene: TRBD2; CDR3 DNA: TGCAGCGTTGACAGCGGGGGCAACACCGGGGAGCTGTTTTTT; CDR3 protein: CSVDSGGNTGELFF
V gene: TRBV2; clone size: many; J gene: TRBJ2-3; D gene: .; CDR3 DNA: TGTGCCAGCAGTGAATTGAGAACGGCAGATACGCAGTATTTT; CDR3 protein: CASSELRTADTQYF
V gene: TRBV19; clone size: many; J gene: TRBJ2-1; D gene: .; CDR3 DNA: TGTGCCAGTAGTATGTTGTCTTACGACAATGAGCAGTTCTTC; CDR3 protein: CASSMLSYDNEQFF
V gene: TRBV27; clone size: many; J gene: TRBJ2-1; D gene: TRBD2; CDR3 DNA: TGTGCCAGCAGTTTAGGGACTAGAAATGAGCAGTTCTTC; CDR3 protein: CASSLGTRNEQFF
V gene: TRBV12-3/TRBV12-4; clone size: .; J gene: TRBJ1-5; D gene: .; CDR3 DNA: TGTGCCAGCAGCCTGGGGGGAGTCAGTCAGCCCCAGCATTTT; CDR3 protein: CASSLGGVSQPQHF
V gene: TRBV20-1; clone size: .; J gene: TRBJ2-7; D gene: .; CDR3 DNA: TGCAGTGCCGCCGAGGACGTCGGGGTACCCTACGAGCAGTACTTC; CDR3 protein: CSAAEDVGVPYEQYF
V gene: TRBV6-2/TRBV6-3; clone size: .; J gene: TRBJ2-7; D gene: TRBD2; CDR3 DNA: TGTGCCAGCAGCCTCCTCCAGCGGGGCCCTACCTACGAGCAGTACTTC; CDR3 protein: CASSLLQRGPTYEQYF
V gene: TRBV27; clone size: few; J gene: TRBJ1-6; D gene: .; CDR3 DNA: TGTGCCAGCACCGTACAGGGTTCATTCCTTTCACCCCTCCACTTT; CDR3 protein: CASTVQGSFLSPLHF
V gene: TRBV29-1; clone size: .; J gene: TRBJ2-3; D gene: .; CDR3 DNA: TGCAGCGTTCATACCCCCGTAAGCACAGATACGCAGTATTTT; CDR3 protein: CSVHTPVSTDTQYF
V gene: TRBV6-2/TRBV6-3; clone size: few; J gene: TRBJ2-1; D gene: .; CDR3 DNA: TGTGCCAGCAGGACGGGACCCGGGGTCAATGAGCAGTTCTTC; CDR3 protein: CASRTGPGVNEQFF
V gene: TRBV19; clone size: .; J gene: TRBJ1-6; D gene: .; CDR3 DNA: TGTGCCAGTAGTATTTCAAACAACAATTCACCCCTCCACTTT; CDR3 protein: CASSISNNNSPLHF
V gene: TRBV23-1; clone size: .; J gene: TRBJ2-7; D gene: .; CDR3 DNA: TGCGCCAGCAGTCAATCAGGGGGTCCCTACGAGCAGTACTTC; CDR3 protein: CASSQSGGPYEQYF
V gene: TRBV20-1; clone size: .; J gene: TRBJ2-5; D gene: .; CDR3 DNA: TGCAGTGCTAGCGAAGAAGAGACCCAGTACTTC; CDR3 protein: CSASEEETQYF
V gene: TRBV6-2/TRBV6-3; clone size: few; J gene: TRBJ2-1; D gene: .; CDR3 DNA: TGTGCCAGCAGTTATGTTTCGTGGTATGGCACCAATGAGCAGTTCTTC; CDR3 protein: CASSYVSWYGTNEQFF
V gene: TRBV9; clone size: many; J gene: TRBJ2-5; D gene: .; CDR3 DNA: TGTGCCAGCAGCGTTCGGTGGGGGGGCGGAGAGACCCAGTACTTC; CDR3 protein: CASSVRWGGGETQYF
V gene: TRBV2; clone size: few; J gene: TRBJ2-5; D gene: .; CDR3 DNA: TGTGCCAGCAGGGACGACAAAGAGACCCAGTACTTC; CDR3 protein: CASRDDKETQYF
V gene: TRBV6-2/TRBV6-3; clone size: .; J gene: TRBJ1-2; D gene: TRBD1; CDR3 DNA: TGTGCCAGCAGCAACAGGGGTTTAGGGTATGGCTACACCTTC; CDR3 protein: CASSNRGLGYGYTF
V gene: TRBV12-3/TRBV12-4; clone size: many; J gene: TRBJ2-1; D gene: TRBD2; CDR3 DNA: TGTGCCAGCAGTTTGCCGCTAGCGGGGGCTTATGAGCAGTTCTTC; CDR3 protein: CASSLPLAGAYEQFF
V gene: TRBV7-2; clone size: few; J gene: TRBJ2-7; D gene: .; CDR3 DNA: TGTGCCAGCAGCTTGGGCAGGGCGGGGTACGAGCAGTACTTC; CDR3 protein: CASSLGRAGYEQYF
V gene: TRBV15; clone size: many; J gene: TRBJ2-2; D gene: .; CDR3 DNA: TGTGCCACCAGCAGAGACAGATCCGGGACTTCGAACACCGGGGAGCTGTTTTTT; CDR3 protein: CATSRDRSGTSNTGELFF
V gene: TRBV5-4; clone size: .; J gene: TRBJ1-4; D gene: TRBD1; CDR3 DNA: TGTGCCAGCAGCCCCGGACAGGATAATGAAAAACTGTTTTTT; CDR3 protein: CASSPGQDNEKLFF
V gene: TRBV6-5; clone size: few; J gene: TRBJ2-7; D gene: .; CDR3 DNA: TGTGCCAGCAGTAAAGCACTGCGCACTCACTACGAGCAGTACTTC; CDR3 protein: CASSKALRTHYEQYF